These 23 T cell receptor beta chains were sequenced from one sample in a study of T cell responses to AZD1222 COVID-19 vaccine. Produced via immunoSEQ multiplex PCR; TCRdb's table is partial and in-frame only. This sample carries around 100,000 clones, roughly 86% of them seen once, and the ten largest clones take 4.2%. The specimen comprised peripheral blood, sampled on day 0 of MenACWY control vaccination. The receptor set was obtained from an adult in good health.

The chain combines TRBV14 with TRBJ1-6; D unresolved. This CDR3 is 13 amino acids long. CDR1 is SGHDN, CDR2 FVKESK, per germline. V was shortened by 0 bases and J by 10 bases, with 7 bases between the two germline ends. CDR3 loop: CASSQDLGSPLHF. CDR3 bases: TGTGCCAGCAGCCAAGATTTGGGCTCACCCCTCCACTTT.

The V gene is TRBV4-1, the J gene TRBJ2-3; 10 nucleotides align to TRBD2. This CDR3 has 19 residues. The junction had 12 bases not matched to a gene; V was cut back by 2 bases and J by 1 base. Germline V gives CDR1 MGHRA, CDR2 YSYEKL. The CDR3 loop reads CASSQTPGLALGGTDTQYF. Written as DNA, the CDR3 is TGCGCCAGCAGCCAAACTCCGGGACTAGCGCTCGGTGGCACAGATACGCAGTATTTT.

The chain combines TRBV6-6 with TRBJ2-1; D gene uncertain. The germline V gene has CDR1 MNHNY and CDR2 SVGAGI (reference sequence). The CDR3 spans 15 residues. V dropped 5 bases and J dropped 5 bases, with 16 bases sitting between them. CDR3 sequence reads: CASSVLLEEHNEQFF. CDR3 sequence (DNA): TGTGCCAGCAGTGTCTTATTAGAAGAACACAATGAGCAGTTCTTC.

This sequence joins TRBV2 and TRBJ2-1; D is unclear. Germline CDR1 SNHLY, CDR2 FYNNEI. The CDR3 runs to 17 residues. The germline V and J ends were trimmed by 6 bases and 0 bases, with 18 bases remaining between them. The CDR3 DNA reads TGTGCCAGCAGGGCCGACCGAGTACAGAGCTCCTACAATGAGCAGTTCTTC. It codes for CASRADRVQSSYNEQFF. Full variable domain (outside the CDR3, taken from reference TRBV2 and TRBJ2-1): EPEVTQTPSHQVTQMGQEVILRCVPISNHLYFYWYRQILGQKVEFLVSFYNNEISEKSEIFDDQFSVERPDGSNFTLKIRSTKLEDSAMYFCASRADRVQSSYNEQFFGPGTRLTVL.

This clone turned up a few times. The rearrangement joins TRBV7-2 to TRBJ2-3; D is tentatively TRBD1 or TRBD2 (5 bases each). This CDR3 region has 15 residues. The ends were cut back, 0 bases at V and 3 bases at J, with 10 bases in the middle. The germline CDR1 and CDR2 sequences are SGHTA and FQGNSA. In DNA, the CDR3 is TGTGCCAGCAGCTTAGCGGGGACCTCTACAGATACGCAGTATTTT. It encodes CASSLAGTSTDTQYF. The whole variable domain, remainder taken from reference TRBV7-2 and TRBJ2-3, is GAGVSQSPSNKVTEKGKDVELRCDPISGHTALYWYRQSLGQGLEFLIYFQGNSAPDKSGLPSDRFSAERTGGSVSTLTIQRTQQEDSAVYLCASSLAGTSTDTQYFGPGTRLTVL.

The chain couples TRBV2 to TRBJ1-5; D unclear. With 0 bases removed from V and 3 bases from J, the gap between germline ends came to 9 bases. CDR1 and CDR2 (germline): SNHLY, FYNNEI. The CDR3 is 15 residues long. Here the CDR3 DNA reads TGTGCCAGCAGTGAAGCGCAAAGAAACAATCAGCCCCAGCATTTT. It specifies CASSEAQRNNQPQHF.

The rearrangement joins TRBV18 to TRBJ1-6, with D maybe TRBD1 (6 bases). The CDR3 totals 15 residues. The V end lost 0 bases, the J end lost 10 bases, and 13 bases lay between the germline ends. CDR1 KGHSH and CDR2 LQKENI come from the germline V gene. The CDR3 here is CASSPPRGGGSPLHF. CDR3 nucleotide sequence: TGTGCCAGCTCACCACCTCGGGGGGGCGGATCACCCCTCCACTTT.

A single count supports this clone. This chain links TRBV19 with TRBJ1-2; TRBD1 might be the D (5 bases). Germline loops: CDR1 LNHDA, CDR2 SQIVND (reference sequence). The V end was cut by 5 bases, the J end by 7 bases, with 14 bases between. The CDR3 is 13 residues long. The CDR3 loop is CASSFTGASGYTF. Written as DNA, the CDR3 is TGTGCCAGTAGTTTTACAGGTGCTTCTGGCTACACCTTC.

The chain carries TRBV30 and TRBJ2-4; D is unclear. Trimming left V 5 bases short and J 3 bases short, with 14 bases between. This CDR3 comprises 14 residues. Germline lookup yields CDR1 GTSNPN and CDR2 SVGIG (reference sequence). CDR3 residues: CAWGWGSSKNIQYF. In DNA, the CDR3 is TGTGCCTGGGGTTGGGGATCTAGCAAAAACATTCAGTACTTC.

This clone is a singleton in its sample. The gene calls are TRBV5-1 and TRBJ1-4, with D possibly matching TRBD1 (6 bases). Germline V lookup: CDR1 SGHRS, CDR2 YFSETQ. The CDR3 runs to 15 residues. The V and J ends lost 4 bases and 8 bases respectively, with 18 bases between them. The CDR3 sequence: CASSDPPGAGEKLFF. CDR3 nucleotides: TGCGCCAGCAGCGATCCACCGGGGGCGGGGGAAAAACTGTTTTTT.

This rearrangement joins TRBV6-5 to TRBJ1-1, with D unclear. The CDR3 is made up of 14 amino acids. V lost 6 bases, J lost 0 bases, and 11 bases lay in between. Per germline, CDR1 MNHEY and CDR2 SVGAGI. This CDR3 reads CASRSGGLNTEAFF. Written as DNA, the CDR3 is TGTGCCAGCAGGTCGGGAGGTTTGAACACTGAAGCTTTCTTT.

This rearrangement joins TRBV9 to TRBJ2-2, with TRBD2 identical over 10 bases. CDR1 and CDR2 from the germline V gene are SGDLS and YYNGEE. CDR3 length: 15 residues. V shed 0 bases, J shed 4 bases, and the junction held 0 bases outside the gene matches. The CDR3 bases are TGTGCCAGCAGCGTAGGACTAGCGGGCACCGGGGAGCTGTTTTTT. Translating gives CASSVGLAGTGELFF.

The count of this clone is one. CDR3 sequence reads: CASSSGVLAGQPQHF. CDR3 nucleotide sequence: TGTGCCAGCAGCTCGGGGGTTTTGGCAGGTCAGCCCCAGCATTTT. The V and J genes are TRBV27 and TRBJ1-5; D may be TRBD1 (5 bases). V was trimmed by 6 bases and J by 6 bases, leaving 18 bases between them. The CDR3 sequence is 15 residues long. CDR1 is MNHEY and CDR2 is SMNVEV in the germline V gene (reference sequence).

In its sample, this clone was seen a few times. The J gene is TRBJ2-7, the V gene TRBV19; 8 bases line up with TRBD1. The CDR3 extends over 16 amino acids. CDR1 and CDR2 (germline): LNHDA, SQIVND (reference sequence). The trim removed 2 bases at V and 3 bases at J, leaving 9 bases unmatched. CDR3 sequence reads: CASSITVGQAHYEQYF. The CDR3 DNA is TGTGCCAGTAGTATAACCGTGGGACAGGCACACTACGAGCAGTACTTC.

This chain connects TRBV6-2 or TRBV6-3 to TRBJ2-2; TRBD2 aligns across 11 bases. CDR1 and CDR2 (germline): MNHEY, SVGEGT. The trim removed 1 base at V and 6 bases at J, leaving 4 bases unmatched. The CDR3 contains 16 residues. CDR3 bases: TGTGCCAGCAGTTACTTACTAGCGGGAGTGGCCGGGGAGCTGTTTTTT. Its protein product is CASSYLLAGVAGELFF.

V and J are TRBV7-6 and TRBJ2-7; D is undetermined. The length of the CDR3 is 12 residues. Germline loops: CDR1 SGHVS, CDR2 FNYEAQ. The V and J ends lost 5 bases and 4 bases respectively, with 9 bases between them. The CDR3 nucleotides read TGTGCCAGCAGCGCCTTGGGGTACGAGCAGTACTTC. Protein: CASSALGYEQYF.

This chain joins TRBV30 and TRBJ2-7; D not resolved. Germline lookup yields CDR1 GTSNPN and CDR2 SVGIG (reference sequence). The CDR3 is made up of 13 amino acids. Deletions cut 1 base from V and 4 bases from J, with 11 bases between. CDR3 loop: CAWSGAAGYEQYF. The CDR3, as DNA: TGTGCCTGGAGTGGTGCAGCCGGGTACGAGCAGTACTTC.

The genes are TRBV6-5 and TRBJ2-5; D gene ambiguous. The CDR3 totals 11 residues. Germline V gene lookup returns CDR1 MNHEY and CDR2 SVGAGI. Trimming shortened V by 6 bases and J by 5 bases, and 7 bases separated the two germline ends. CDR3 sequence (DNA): TGTGCCAGCAGGGGCCTTGAGACCCAGTACTTC. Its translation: CASRGLETQYF.

CDR3 residues: CASSVGHGNTEAFF. The CDR3 DNA follows: TGTGCCAGCAGCGTAGGGCATGGGAACACTGAAGCTTTCTTT. The chain is built from TRBV9 and TRBJ1-1; D not certain. CDR1 is SGDLS, CDR2 YYNGEE, per germline. The germline V and J ends were trimmed by 0 bases and 1 base, with 7 bases remaining between them. This CDR3 comprises 14 residues.

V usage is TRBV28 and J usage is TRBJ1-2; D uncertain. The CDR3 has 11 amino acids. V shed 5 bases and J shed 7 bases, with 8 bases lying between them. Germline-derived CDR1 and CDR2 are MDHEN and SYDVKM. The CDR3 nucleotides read TGTGCCAGCAGTGGGCCCCGTGGCTACACCTTC. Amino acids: CASSGPRGYTF.

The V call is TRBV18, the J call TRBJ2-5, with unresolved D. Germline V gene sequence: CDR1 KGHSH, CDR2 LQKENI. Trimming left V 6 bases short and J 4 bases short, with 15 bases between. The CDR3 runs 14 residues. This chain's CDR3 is CASSPSGRGETQYF. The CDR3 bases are TGTGCCAGCTCGCCCTCAGGCCGCGGAGAGACCCAGTACTTC.

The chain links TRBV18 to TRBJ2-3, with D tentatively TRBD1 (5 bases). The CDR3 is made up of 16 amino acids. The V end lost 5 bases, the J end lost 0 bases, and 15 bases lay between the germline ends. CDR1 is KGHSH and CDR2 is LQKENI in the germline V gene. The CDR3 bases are TGTGCCAGCTCAAAAGACAGACCTGCTAGCACAGATACGCAGTATTTT. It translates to CASSKDRPASTDTQYF.

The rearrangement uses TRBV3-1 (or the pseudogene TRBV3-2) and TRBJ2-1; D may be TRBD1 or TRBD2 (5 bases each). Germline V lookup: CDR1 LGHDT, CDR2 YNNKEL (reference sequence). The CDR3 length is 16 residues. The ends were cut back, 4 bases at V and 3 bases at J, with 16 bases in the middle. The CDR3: CASSLAGASLYNEQFF. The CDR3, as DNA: TGTGCCAGCAGCCTCGCCGGGGCTTCTCTCTACAATGAGCAGTTCTTC.